These 20 T cell receptor beta chains originate from one sample sequenced in a study of blood T cell repertoires in COVID-19. Clones were sequenced by immunoSEQ multiplex PCR, and TCRdb holds only the in-frame ones, with some missing. The repertoire holds more than 55,000 clones, with about 80% as singletons. Source material: peripheral blood. These TCRs come from an elderly man with active or convalescent COVID-19.

The chain recombines TRBV7-9 with TRBJ2-7; unclear D gene. V lost 3 bases and J lost 6, with 12 bases in between. In germline, CDR1 is SEHNR, CDR2 FQNEAQ (reference sequence). CDR3 length: 13 residues. This chain's CDR3 is CASSFELAVEQYF. CDR3 coding DNA: TGTGCCAGCAGCTTCGAGCTCGCGGTCGAGCAGTACTTC.

The chain has TRBV18 and TRBJ1-1, with a possible D match to TRBD1 (6 bases). Germline CDR1 KGHSH, CDR2 LQKENI. V lost 3 bases and J 6 bases, leaving 14 bases between the germline ends. The CDR3 is 14 residues long. The CDR3 spells CASSPGARRAEAFF. In DNA form, the CDR3 reads TGTGCCAGCTCACCGGGGGCTCGGCGTGCTGAAGCTTTCTTT.

The chain couples TRBV11-2 to TRBJ2-7, with 7 bases matching TRBD2. The CDR3 runs 14 residues. The germline gives CDR1 SGHAT, CDR2 FQNNGV. With V trimmed by 5 bases and J by 7 bases, 11 bases remained unmatched. The CDR3 loop is CASSPSGGFGEQYF. In nucleotides, the CDR3 is TGTGCCAGCAGCCCTAGCGGAGGATTTGGTGAGCAGTACTTC.

The chain joins TRBV7-8 to TRBJ2-2, with a weak D call TRBD1 (6 bases). The CDR3 runs to 15 residues. CDR1 and CDR2 from the germline V gene are SGHVS and FQNEAQ. Trimming left V 11 bases short and J 4 bases short, with 20 bases between. In DNA form, the CDR3 reads TGTGCCTGTCTCCGGGCAGGGGCGGGCACCGGGGAGCTGTTTTTT. This codes for CACLRAGAGTGELFF.

This clone was counted once. This rearrangement joins TRBV29-1 to TRBJ2-4, with no clear D. The CDR3 consists of 15 residues. Germline V gene sequence: CDR1 SQVTM, CDR2 ANQGSEA. Trimming took 0 bases from V and 0 from J, leaving 9 bases between them. The CDR3 loop is CSVEELNLAKNIQYF. In nucleotides, the CDR3 is TGCAGCGTTGAAGAATTAAATTTAGCCAAAAACATTCAGTACTTC.

V is TRBV18 and J is TRBJ2-1, with TRBD1 as a possible D gene (5 bases). Germline values: CDR1 KGHSH, CDR2 LQKENI. V was trimmed by 3 bases and J by 4 bases, leaving 19 bases between them. The CDR3 covers 17 residues. The CDR3 loop reads CASSPSRNRKTYNEQFF. CDR3 DNA: TGTGCCAGCTCACCTAGCCGCAACAGGAAGACTTACAATGAGCAGTTCTTC.

The rearrangement joins TRBV21-1 to TRBJ2-2; TRBD1, the D gene given by the table, was not confirmed from the DNA. TRBV21-1 is assigned pseudogene status. CDR3 size: 17 residues. CDR3 in amino acids: CASSPDRGDANTGELFF. CDR3 sequence (DNA): TGTGCCAGCAGTCCTGACAGGGGGGATGCGAACACCGGGGAGCTGTTTTTT.

This clone was found once. CDR3 nucleotides: TGTGCCAGCAGCTTACCTCAAGGGACTAGCTACAATGAGCAGTTCTTC. Translated, it gives CASSLPQGTSYNEQFF. The chain is built from TRBV11-2 and TRBJ2-1; 8 bases fit TRBD2. Germline CDR1 and CDR2: SGHAT and FQNNGV. V lost 2 bases, J lost 3 bases, and 6 bases stayed unmatched. There are 16 residues in the CDR3.

This clone was counted only a few times. The chain recombines TRBV18 with TRBJ1-4, with a possible D match to TRBD1 (5 bases). The V and J ends lost 2 bases and 0 bases respectively, with 13 bases between them. The CDR3 covers 17 residues. Germline V gives CDR1 KGHSH, CDR2 LQKENI. The CDR3 DNA is TGTGCCAGCTCACCATCAGGGATCAGCCCAACTAATGAAAAACTGTTTTTT. Residues: CASSPSGISPTNEKLFF.

The J gene is TRBJ1-4, the V gene TRBV3-1 (or the pseudogene TRBV3-2); TRBD1 matches 7 bases. V lost 0 bases and J lost 5; bases outside the gene matches: 12. The CDR3 extends over 18 amino acids. Germline CDR1 LGHDT, CDR2 YNNKEL (reference sequence). Here the CDR3 reads CASSQEADRVPRNEKLFF. The CDR3 nucleotides read TGTGCCAGCAGCCAAGAGGCAGACAGGGTTCCAAGAAATGAAAAACTGTTTTTT.

This chain links TRBV28 with TRBJ1-2, with unresolved D. This CDR3 has 14 residues. The V gene lost 4 bases and the J gene lost 4 bases, with 13 bases spanning the gap. Germline CDR1 reads MDHEN; CDR2 reads SYDVKM. The CDR3 region is CASSSGTLIYGYTF. The CDR3 DNA reads as TGTGCCAGCAGTTCGGGAACACTTATCTATGGCTACACCTTC.

V usage is TRBV19 and J usage is TRBJ2-3; D is undetermined. Germline lookup yields CDR1 LNHDA and CDR2 SQIVND (reference sequence). V lost 8 bases and J 2 bases, leaving 8 bases between the germline ends. The CDR3 has 12 amino acids. Written as DNA, the CDR3 is TGTGCCAGTGGTGAGCACACAGATACGCAGTATTTT. Amino acid sequence: CASGEHTDTQYF.

This clone was seen just once. The chain recombines TRBV18 with TRBJ1-4, with D maybe TRBD1 (5 bases). V was trimmed by 5 bases and J by 7 bases, leaving 11 bases between them. The CDR3 has 13 residues. Germline loops: CDR1 KGHSH, CDR2 LQKENI. Here the CDR3 reads CASSTGRVEKLFF. The CDR3 DNA sequence: TGTGCCAGCTCAACAGGCAGGGTTGAAAAACTGTTTTTT. The full variable domain, in which reference TRBV18 and TRBJ1-4 provide the parts outside the CDR3, is NAGVMQNPRHLVRRRGQEARLRCSPMKGHSHVYWYRQLPEEGLKFMVYLQKENIIDESGMPKERFSAEFPKEGPSILRIQQVVRGDSAAYFCASSTGRVEKLFFGSGTQLSVL.

Details on this clone: The sample contains more than one DNA sequence encoding this CDR3. The chain employs TRBV28 and TRBJ2-5, with D tentatively TRBD2 (5 bases). V was clipped by 3 bases and J by 4 bases, with 6 bases between them. The length of the CDR3 is 12 residues. Germline V gene data show CDR1 as MDHEN and CDR2 as SYDVKM. CDR3 DNA: TGTGCCAGCAGTTTCCGGGGAGAGACCCAGTACTTC. It codes for CASSFRGETQYF. The whole variable domain, filled in from reference TRBV28 and TRBJ2-5, reads DVKVTQSSRYLVKRTGEKVFLECVQDMDHENMFWYRQDPGLGLRLIYFSYDVKMKEKGDIPEGYSVSREKKERFSLILESASTNQTSMYLCASSFRGETQYFGPGTRLLVL.

This clone has more than one count but fewer than ten. The V gene is TRBV30, the J gene TRBJ1-2, with TRBD1 as a possible D gene (5 bases). Germline assignment: CDR1 GTSNPN and CDR2 SVGIG (reference sequence). Trimming took 0 bases from V and 6 from J, leaving 8 bases between them. The CDR3 sequence is 12 residues long. The CDR3 nucleotides read TGTGCCTGGAGTGTTTCGGGGGATGGCTACACCTTC. Amino acids: CAWSVSGDGYTF.

V gene TRBV2 combines with J gene TRBJ2-2; TRBD2 matches 8 bases. The length of the CDR3 is 14 residues. Germline CDR1 and CDR2: SNHLY and FYNNEI. J was trimmed by 7 bases and V by 7 bases; bases with no gene match: 8. CDR3 sequence (DNA): TGTGCCAGCAAAAACACGGGAGGGGTCGGGGAGCTGTTTTTT. Protein product: CASKNTGGVGELFF.

V gene TRBV20-1 combines with J gene TRBJ1-2, with TRBD1 matching 8 bases. Per the germline V gene, CDR1 is DFQATT and CDR2 is SNEGSKA (reference sequence). The CDR3 extends over 11 amino acids. The CDR3 loop is CTPGQAYGYTF. The CDR3 region has the DNA TGCACACCGGGACAGGCGTATGGCTACACCTTC.

The chain employs TRBV5-4 and TRBJ2-5; 8 positions agree with TRBD2. V shed 4 bases, J shed 3 bases, and the junction held 14 bases outside the gene matches. This CDR3 is built from 17 residues. The germline gives CDR1 SGHNT, CDR2 YYREEE (reference sequence). The CDR3 DNA reads TGTGCCAGCAGCCTACCAACCCTTAACGGGGGGGAAGAGACCCAGTACTTC. Translation: CASSLPTLNGGEETQYF.

This chain links TRBV9 with TRBJ2-1, with D uncertain. Germline CDR1 is SGDLS and CDR2 is YYNGEE. CDR3 length: 12 residues. The ends were cut back, 7 bases at V and 7 bases at J, with 12 bases in the middle. CDR3 in DNA: TGTGCCAGCGGTATTGGAGTGAATGAGCAGTTCTTC. Translated: CASGIGVNEQFF.

V gene TRBV29-1 combines with J gene TRBJ1-1, with D tentatively TRBD1 (6 bases). The V and J ends lost 6 bases and 2 bases respectively, with 13 bases between them. The CDR3 sequence is 13 residues long. In germline, CDR1 is SQVTM, CDR2 ANQGSEA. Here the CDR3 DNA reads TGCAGCGTGACACAGGGCGCCAACACTGAAGCTTTCTTT. It codes for CSVTQGANTEAFF.